A selection of T cell receptor beta chains follows, all from one sample in a study of PD-L1 blockade in urothelial cancer. TCRdb keeps only in-frame clones here, not all; method: immunoSEQ multiplex PCR. The table has about 32,000 clones, about a third seen once; the top ten hold approximately 9%. The sample consisted of tumor tissue, taken before atezolizumab (anti-PD-L1) treatment. The receptors were gathered from a man aged 60 to 69 with urothelial cancer. Both conserved end residues are part of each CDR3. A D gene is named only where the DNA matches it firmly. Clone size is not always given. Where it is, it says once, few, many or a class for expanded clones.

TRBV28	-	-	TRBJ1-2	CASSETGSRGGYTF	TGTGCCAGCAGTGAAACAGGGAGCAGAGGCGGCTACACCTTC
TRBV7-2	many	-	TRBJ1-1	CASSSTVRAEAFF	TGTGCCAGCAGCTCCACTGTCCGGGCTGAAGCTTTCTTT
TRBV19	-	TRBD1	TRBJ2-6	CASQKDPGQTYSGANVLTF	TGTGCCAGCCAAAAGGACCCGGGACAGACGTACTCTGGGGCCAACGTCCTGACTTTC
TRBV6-8	-	-	TRBJ1-5	CASSSPTGLLKPQHF	TGTGCCAGCAGTTCACCCACCGGCCTTCTCAAGCCCCAGCATTTT
TRBV30	-	-	TRBJ2-3	CAWSSWTVTDTQYF	TGTGCCTGGAGCTCTTGGACAGTCACAGATACGCAGTATTTT
TRBV6-8	-	-	TRBJ2-5	CASSLRLQETQYF	TGTGCCAGCAGCCTTAGACTACAAGAGACCCAGTACTTC
TRBV10-2	-	-	TRBJ2-4	CASSEEVRDGDIQYF	TGCGCCAGCAGTGAGGAGGTACGGGACGGGGACATTCAGTACTTC
TRBV9	few	-	TRBJ2-1	CASSVEGVTYNEQFF	TGTGCCAGCAGCGTAGAAGGAGTTACCTACAATGAGCAGTTCTTC
TRBV9	few	TRBD1	TRBJ2-7	CASSATGVPPQYF	TGTGCCAGCAGTGCGACAGGGGTCCCCCCCCAGTACTTC
TRBV30	-	-	TRBJ1-5	CAWSVGGKNQPQHF	TGTGCCTGGAGTGTTGGGGGGAAGAATCAGCCCCAGCATTTT
TRBV19	once	-	TRBJ1-1	CASSIGSHATEAFF	TGTGCCAGTAGCATCGGGTCCCACGCGACTGAAGCTTTCTTT
TRBV10-3	-	TRBD1	TRBJ2-1	CAISEGQGIHEQFF	TGTGCCATCAGTGAGGGACAGGGTATCCATGAGCAGTTCTTC
TRBV5-1	-	-	TRBJ1-5	CASSPGGQSNQPQHF	TGCGCCAGCAGCCCGGGGGGGCAGAGCAATCAGCCCCAGCATTTT
TRBV7-5	few	-	TRBJ1-3	CASSLRGASRNTIYF	TGTGCCAGCAGCTTGAGGGGGGCCTCTAGAAACACCATATATTTT
TRBV5-1	-	TRBD1	TRBJ1-3	CASSFGVTGSSGNTIYF	TGCGCCAGCAGCTTCGGTGTGACAGGGAGCTCTGGAAACACCATATATTTT
TRBV5-1	-	-	TRBJ1-2	CASNKGQSGIGYTF	TGCGCCAGCAACAAAGGACAGTCTGGAATAGGCTACACCTTC
TRBV6-8	-	-	TRBJ2-1	CASSYPQGETYNEQFF	TGTGCCAGCAGTTACCCGCAGGGAGAAACCTACAATGAGCAGTTCTTC
TRBV19	-	-	TRBJ1-2	CASSTGLNYGYTF	TGTGCCAGTAGCACCGGGCTTAACTATGGCTACACCTTC
TRBV6-8	few	-	TRBJ2-3	CASTERLGADTQYF	TGTGCCAGCACAGAAAGGCTAGGGGCAGATACGCAGTATTTT
TRBV9	-	-	TRBJ1-1	CASSVVPDPNTEAFF	TGTGCCAGCAGCGTAGTCCCAGACCCGAACACTGAAGCTTTCTTT
TRBV10-2	-	-	TRBJ1-5	CASSLGGVVGNQPQHF	TGCGCCAGCAGTTTGGGGGGGGTGGTAGGCAATCAGCCCCAGCATTTT
TRBV22-1	-	-	TRBJ2-2	CASLPDRVTGELFF	TGTGCCAGCCTTCCGGACAGGGTCACCGGGGAGCTGTTTTTT
TRBV25-1	medium-sized	TRBD2	TRBJ2-1	CASKSSGHNSYNEQFF	TGTGCCAGCAAATCTAGCGGACACAACTCCTACAATGAGCAGTTCTTC
TRBV30	-	-	TRBJ2-7	CAWSRTYEQYF	TGTGCCTGGTCCAGGACCTACGAGCAGTACTTC
TRBV19	-	-	TRBJ2-5	CASSIGGQSSQETQYF	TGTGCCAGTAGTATCGGCGGACAGTCGTCCCAAGAGACCCAGTACTTC
TRBV7-7	-	-	TRBJ2-5	CASSPNYLQETQYF	TGTGCCAGCAGCCCTAACTACCTCCAAGAGACCCAGTACTTC
TRBV19	-	-	TRBJ2-3	CASSIRQGSDTQYF	TGTGCCAGTAGTATCCGTCAGGGATCGGATACGCAGTATTTT
TRBV11-3	many	-	TRBJ1-6	CASSPTQLRGRHNSPLHF	TGTGCCAGCAGCCCCACCCAATTGCGAGGGCGCCATAATTCACCCCTCCACTTT
TRBV6-8	few	-	TRBJ2-2	CASSFTGNTGELFF	TGTGCCAGCAGTTTCACAGGGAACACCGGGGAGCTGTTTTTT
TRBV10-2	-	-	TRBJ1-1	CASRAILGQPMNTEAFF	TGCGCCAGCAGAGCTATTCTCGGACAGCCCATGAACACTGAAGCTTTCTTT
TRBV30	once	-	TRBJ2-7	CAWTLGAYEQYF	TGTGCCTGGACCCTGGGGGCCTACGAGCAGTACTTC
TRBV10-2	-	-	TRBJ1-4	CASSEGGYSNGKLFF	TGCGCCAGCAGTGAAGGAGGCTACTCAAACGGAAAACTGTTTTTT
TRBV6-8	few	-	TRBJ2-7	CASSSLGRRGSYEQYF	TGTGCCAGCAGTTCCCTGGGGCGGCGCGGCTCCTACGAGCAGTACTTC
TRBV15	-	-	TRBJ1-2	CATSRDWTDSNYGYTF	TGTGCCACCAGCAGAGACTGGACGGACTCTAACTATGGCTACACTTTC
TRBV18	-	TRBD1	TRBJ1-1	CASSPMTGLNTEAFF	TGTGCCAGCTCACCGATGACAGGGTTGAACACTGAAGCTTTCTTT
TRBV5-1	few	-	TRBJ1-1	CASRPRTENTEAFF	TGCGCCAGCAGACCTCGGACGGAGAACACTGAAGCTTTCTTT
TRBV19	few	-	TRBJ1-1	CASSIATLSEAFF	TGTGCCAGTAGTATAGCGACGCTATCTGAAGCTTTCTTT
TRBV6-8	-	-	TRBJ1-1	CASRALGNTEAFF	TGTGCCAGCCGGGCCCTTGGCAACACTGAAGCTTTCTTT
TRBV10-1	-	TRBD2	TRBJ2-7	CASSESGLAGALPVYEQYF	TGCGCCAGCAGTGAGTCGGGGCTAGCGGGGGCCCTACCTGTCTACGAGCAGTACTTC
TRBV6-8	many	-	TRBJ2-6	CASSLTTSSGANVLTF	TGTGCCAGCAGTCTCACTACGAGCTCTGGGGCCAACGTCCTGACTTTC
TRBV5-1	-	TRBD2	TRBJ2-1	CASSSGRAGGNNEQFF	TGCGCCAGCAGCTCTGGGAGGGCGGGGGGAAACAATGAGCAGTTCTTC
TRBV9	-	TRBD1	TRBJ1-3	CASSVGGQHSGNTIYF	TGTGCCAGCAGCGTAGGGGGACAGCACTCTGGAAACACCATATATTTT
TRBV19	-	-	TRBJ2-7	CASSRQDSYEQYF	TGTGCCAGTAGTAGGCAGGACTCCTACGAGCAGTACTTC
TRBV6-8	few	TRBD1	TRBJ1-1	CASSHRDRMNTEAFF	TGTGCCAGCAGTCACCGGGACAGAATGAACACTGAAGCTTTCTTT
TRBV6-7	-	-	TRBJ1-4	CASSSHTDEKLFF	TGTGCCAGCAGTTCCCACACAGATGAAAAACTGTTTTTT
TRBV11-3	few	TRBD1	TRBJ1-1	CASSGTVRNTEAFF	TGTGCCAGCAGCGGGACAGTCCGGAACACTGAAGCTTTCTTT
TRBV9	-	TRBD1	TRBJ2-2	CASSVVGQGGPGELFF	TGTGCCAGCAGCGTAGTAGGACAGGGTGGTCCCGGGGAGCTGTTTTTT
TRBV9	-	-	TRBJ1-3	CASSREGQGTRRNTIYF	TGTGCCAGCAGCCGGGAGGGGCAGGGTACGAGGAGAAACACCATATATTTT
TRBV25-1	-	-	TRBJ2-7	CASSDRPTGEQYF	TGTGCCAGCAGTGACAGGCCCACAGGGGAGCAGTACTTC
TRBV6-8	few	-	TRBJ2-4	CASSRDSSGGNIQYF	TGTGCCAGCAGCAGGGACAGCAGTGGAGGGAACATTCAGTACTTC
TRBV11-3	-	TRBD1	TRBJ1-4	CASSPLEGARPNEKLFF	TGTGCCAGCAGCCCCCTCGAGGGGGCGAGACCTAATGAAAAACTGTTTTTT
TRBV7-7	many	-	TRBJ2-5	CASSSRGGEQTQYF	TGTGCCAGCAGCTCGCGTGGGGGAGAGCAGACCCAGTACTTC
TRBV28	-	TRBD1	TRBJ1-2	CASSLGTADYGYTF	TGTGCCAGCAGTTTAGGGACAGCCGACTATGGCTACACCTTC
TRBV10-3	-	TRBD1	TRBJ2-7	CAISELGQGATYEQYF	TGTGCCATCAGTGAGTTGGGACAGGGGGCGACCTACGAGCAGTACTTC
TRBV9	-	-	TRBJ1-5	CASRRGSNQPQHF	TGTGCCAGCAGGCGAGGAAGCAATCAGCCCCAGCATTTT
TRBV6-7	-	TRBD2	TRBJ2-2	CASGTSGTSRGELFF	TGTGCCAGCGGGACTAGCGGGACCTCAAGGGGGGAGCTGTTTTTT
TRBV18	-	TRBD1	TRBJ1-6	CASSPGDRGNSPLHF	TGTGCCAGCTCACCGGGGGACAGGGGTAATTCACCCCTCCACTTT
TRBV29-1	-	-	TRBJ1-2	CSVEEQGIYGYTF	TGCAGCGTTGAAGAGCAAGGGATCTATGGCTACACCTTC
TRBV28	-	-	TRBJ2-1	CASNPGTPVGSYNEQFF	TGTGCCAGCAACCCCGGGACACCAGTCGGGTCCTACAATGAGCAGTTCTTC
TRBV28	-	TRBD1	TRBJ2-7	CASSPVGTGRYEQYF	TGTGCCAGCAGTCCCGTCGGGACAGGGCGGTACGAGCAGTACTTC